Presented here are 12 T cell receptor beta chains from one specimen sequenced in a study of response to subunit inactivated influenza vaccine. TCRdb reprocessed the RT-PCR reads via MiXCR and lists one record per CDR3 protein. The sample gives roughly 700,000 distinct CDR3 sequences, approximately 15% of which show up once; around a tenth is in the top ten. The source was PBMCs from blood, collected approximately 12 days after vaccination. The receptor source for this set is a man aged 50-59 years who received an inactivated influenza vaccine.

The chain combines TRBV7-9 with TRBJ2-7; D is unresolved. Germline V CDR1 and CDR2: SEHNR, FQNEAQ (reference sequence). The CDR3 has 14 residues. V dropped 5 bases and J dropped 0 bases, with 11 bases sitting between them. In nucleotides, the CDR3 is TGTGCCAGCAGCCTACTACAGAGCTCCTACGAGCAGTACTTC. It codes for CASSLLQSSYEQYF. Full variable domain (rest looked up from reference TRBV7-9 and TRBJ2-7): DTGVSQNPRHKITKRGQNVTFRCDPISEHNRLYWYRQTLGQGPEFLTYFQNEAQLEKSRLLSDRFSAERPKGSFSTLEIQRTEQGDSAMYLCASSLLQSSYEQYFGPGTRLTVT.

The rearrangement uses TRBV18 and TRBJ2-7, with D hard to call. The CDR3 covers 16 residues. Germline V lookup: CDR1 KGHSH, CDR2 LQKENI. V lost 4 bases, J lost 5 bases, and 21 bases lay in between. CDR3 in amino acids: CASSRQSSAFVHEQYF. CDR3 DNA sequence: TGTGCCAGCTCACGACAATCATCGGCATTCGTCCACGAGCAGTACTTC.

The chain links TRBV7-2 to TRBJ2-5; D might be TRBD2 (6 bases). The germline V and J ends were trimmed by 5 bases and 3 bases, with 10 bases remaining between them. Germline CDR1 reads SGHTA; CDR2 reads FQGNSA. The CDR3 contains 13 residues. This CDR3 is CASSVRREETQYF. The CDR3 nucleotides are TGTGCCAGCAGCGTAAGGAGGGAAGAGACCCAGTACTTC.

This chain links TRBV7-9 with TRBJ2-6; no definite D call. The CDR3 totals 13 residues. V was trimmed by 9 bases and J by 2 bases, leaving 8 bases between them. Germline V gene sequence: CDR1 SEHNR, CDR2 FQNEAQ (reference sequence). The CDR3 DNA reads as TGTGCCAGAGGAGAGACTGGGGCCAACGTCCTGACTTTC. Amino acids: CARGETGANVLTF.

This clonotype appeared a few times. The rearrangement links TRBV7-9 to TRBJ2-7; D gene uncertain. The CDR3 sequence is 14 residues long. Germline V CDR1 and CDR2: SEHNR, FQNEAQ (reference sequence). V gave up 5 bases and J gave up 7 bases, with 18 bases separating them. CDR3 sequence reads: CASSPFPGSEEQYF. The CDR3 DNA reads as TGTGCCAGCAGCCCCTTCCCGGGCTCAGAAGAGCAGTACTTC.

The CDR3 spells CAISYRVDYGYTF. CDR3 sequence (DNA): TGTGCCATCAGTTACAGGGTTGACTATGGCTACACCTTC. J is TRBJ1-2 and V is TRBV10-3; tentatively, D is TRBD1 (6 bases). Germline CDR1 is ENHRY and CDR2 is SYGVKD. This CDR3 spans 13 amino acids. Deletions cut 5 bases from V and 3 bases from J, with 10 bases between.

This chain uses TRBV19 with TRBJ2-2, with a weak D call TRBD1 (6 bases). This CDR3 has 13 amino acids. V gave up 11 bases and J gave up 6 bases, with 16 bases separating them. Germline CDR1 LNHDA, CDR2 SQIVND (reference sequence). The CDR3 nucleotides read TGTGCCTCTAGGGGCAGGGGAGCCGGGGAGCTGTTTTTT. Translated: CASRGRGAGELFF.

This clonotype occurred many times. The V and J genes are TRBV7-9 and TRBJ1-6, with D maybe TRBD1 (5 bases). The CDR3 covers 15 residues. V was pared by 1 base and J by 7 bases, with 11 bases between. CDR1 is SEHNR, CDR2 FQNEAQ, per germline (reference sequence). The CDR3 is CASSLDGARNSPLHF. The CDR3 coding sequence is TGTGCCAGCAGCTTAGACGGGGCGCGGAATTCACCCCTCCACTTT.

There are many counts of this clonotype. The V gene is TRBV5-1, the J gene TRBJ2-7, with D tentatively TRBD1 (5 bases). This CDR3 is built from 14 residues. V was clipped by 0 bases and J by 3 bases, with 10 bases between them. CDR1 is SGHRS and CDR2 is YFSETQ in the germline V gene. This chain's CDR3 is CASSLGTTDYEQYF. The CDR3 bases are TGCGCCAGCAGCTTGGGGACAACGGACTACGAGCAGTACTTC.

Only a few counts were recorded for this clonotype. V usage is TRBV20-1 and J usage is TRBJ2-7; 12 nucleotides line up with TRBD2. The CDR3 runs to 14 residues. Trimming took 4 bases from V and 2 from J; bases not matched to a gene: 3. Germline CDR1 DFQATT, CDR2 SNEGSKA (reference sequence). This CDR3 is CSATGLAGPYEQYF. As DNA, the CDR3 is TGCAGTGCTACCGGACTAGCGGGGCCCTACGAGCAGTACTTC.

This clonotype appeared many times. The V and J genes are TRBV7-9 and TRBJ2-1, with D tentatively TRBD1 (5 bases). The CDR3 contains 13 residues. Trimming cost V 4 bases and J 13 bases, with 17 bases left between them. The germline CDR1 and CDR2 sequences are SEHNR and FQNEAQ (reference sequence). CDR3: CASSSRTNPSQFF. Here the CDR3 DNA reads TGTGCCAGCAGCTCTCGGACAAACCCGAGCCAGTTCTTC. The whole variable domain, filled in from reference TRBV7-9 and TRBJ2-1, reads DTGVSQNPRHKITKRGQNVTFRCDPISEHNRLYWYRQTLGQGPEFLTYFQNEAQLEKSRLLSDRFSAERPKGSFSTLEIQRTEQGDSAMYLCASSSRTNPSQFFGPGTRLTVL.

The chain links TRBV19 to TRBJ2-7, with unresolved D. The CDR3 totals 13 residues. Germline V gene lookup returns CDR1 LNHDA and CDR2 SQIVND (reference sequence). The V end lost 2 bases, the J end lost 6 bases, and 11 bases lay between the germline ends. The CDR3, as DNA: TGTGCCAGTAGTATACAGGATCGGGTCGAGCAGTACTTC. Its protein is CASSIQDRVEQYF.